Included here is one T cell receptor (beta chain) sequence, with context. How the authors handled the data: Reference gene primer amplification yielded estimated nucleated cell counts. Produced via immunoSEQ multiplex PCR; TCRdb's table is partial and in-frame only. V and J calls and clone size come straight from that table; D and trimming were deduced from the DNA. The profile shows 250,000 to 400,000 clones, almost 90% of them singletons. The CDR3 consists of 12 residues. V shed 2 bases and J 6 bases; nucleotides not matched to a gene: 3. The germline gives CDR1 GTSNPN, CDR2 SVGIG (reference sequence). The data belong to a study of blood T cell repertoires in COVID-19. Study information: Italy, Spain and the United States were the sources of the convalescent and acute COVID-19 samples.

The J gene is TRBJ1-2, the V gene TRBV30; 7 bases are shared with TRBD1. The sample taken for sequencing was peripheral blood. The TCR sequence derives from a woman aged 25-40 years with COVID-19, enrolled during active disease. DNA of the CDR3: TGTGCCTGGAGTCTCAGGGGGGATGGCTACACCTTC. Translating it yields CAWSLRGDGYTF.